The subject of this entry is one T cell receptor (beta chain). The same CDR3 arises from other DNA sequences in this sample as well. The data were obtained in a study of shared clonotypes between healthy human individuals. Germline lookup yields CDR1 SEHNR and CDR2 FQNEAQ (reference sequence). With 1 base removed from V and 4 bases from J, the gap between germline ends came to 10 bases. The CDR3 extends over 14 amino acids. Roughly 200 ng DNA, around 30,000 T cell genomes, went into each sorted-subset replicate PCR. The assay was immunoSEQ multiplex PCR, and TCRdb's table has in-frame clones only and misses some. The sample shows just over 2,000,000 clones, just under 95% of them seen only once. Naive-designated CD8 cells lacked CD45RO, were positively enriched for CCR7, and omitted terminally differentiated effector memory CD45RA+ cells.

The sample was naive CD8+ T cells sorted from blood. This TCR was recovered from a man in his late teens or twenties in good health. This rearrangement joins TRBV7-9 to TRBJ2-5; D perhaps matches TRBD2 (6 bases). CDR3 DNA sequence: TGTGCCAGCAGCTTAGACGGGGGACGAGAGACCCAGTACTTC. This codes for CASSLDGGRETQYF. The full variable domain, rest sourced from reference TRBV7-9 and TRBJ2-5, is DTGVSQNPRHKITKRGQNVTFRCDPISEHNRLYWYRQTLGQGPEFLTYFQNEAQLEKSRLLSDRFSAERPKGSFSTLEIQRTEQGDSAMYLCASSLDGGRETQYFGPGTRLLVL.